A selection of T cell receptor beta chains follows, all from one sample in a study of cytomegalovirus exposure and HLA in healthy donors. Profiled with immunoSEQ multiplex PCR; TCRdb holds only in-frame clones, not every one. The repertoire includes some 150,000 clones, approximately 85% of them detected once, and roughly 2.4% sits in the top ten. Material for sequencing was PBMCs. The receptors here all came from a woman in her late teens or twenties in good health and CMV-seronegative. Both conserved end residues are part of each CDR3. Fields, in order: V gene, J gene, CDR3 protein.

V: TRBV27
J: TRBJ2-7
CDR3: CASSLRTHPVLYF

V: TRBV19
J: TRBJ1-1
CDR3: CASNYRGNVDTEAFF

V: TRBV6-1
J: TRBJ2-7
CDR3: CASRMTTSGTYEQYF

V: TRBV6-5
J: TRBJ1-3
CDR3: CASSPVGNTIYF

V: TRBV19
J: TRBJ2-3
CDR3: CASSTLAGATDTQYF

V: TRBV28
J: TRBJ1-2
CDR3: CASTPLGEAYYYGYTF

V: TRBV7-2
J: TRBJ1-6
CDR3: CASSLAAQGFNSPLHF

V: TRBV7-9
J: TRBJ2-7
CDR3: CASSQVGTSYFYEQYF

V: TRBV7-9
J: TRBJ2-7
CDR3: CASSPPQDRGHEQYF

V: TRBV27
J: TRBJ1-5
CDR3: CASSDRGGDQPQHF

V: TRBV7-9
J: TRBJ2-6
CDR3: CASSHWDSGGLSGANVLTF

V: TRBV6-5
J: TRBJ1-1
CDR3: CASSFRGTGNTEAFF

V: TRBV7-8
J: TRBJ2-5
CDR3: CASSSTGTETQYF

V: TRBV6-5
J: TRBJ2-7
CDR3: CASSWSPGTTYEQYF

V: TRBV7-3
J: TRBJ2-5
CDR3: CASSLQDAETQYF

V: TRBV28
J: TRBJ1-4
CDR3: CASSSSPTGTNEKLFF

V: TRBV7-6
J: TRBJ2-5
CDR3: CASSEDRGQETQYF

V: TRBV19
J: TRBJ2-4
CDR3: CASSISPRAGAKNIQYF

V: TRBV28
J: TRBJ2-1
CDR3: CASNLPSGGKYNEQFF

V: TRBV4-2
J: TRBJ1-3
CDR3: CASSQDPAGATGNTIYF

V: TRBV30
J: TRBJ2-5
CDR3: CAWRASGEETQYF

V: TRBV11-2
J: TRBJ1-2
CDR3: CATTGNYGYTF

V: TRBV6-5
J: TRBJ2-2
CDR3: CASRPRAGLTGELFF

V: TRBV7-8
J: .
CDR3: CANPPSGRIDEQYF

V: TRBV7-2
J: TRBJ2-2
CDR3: CASFGLNHTGELFF

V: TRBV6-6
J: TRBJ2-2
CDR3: CASRGTGGPGGELFF

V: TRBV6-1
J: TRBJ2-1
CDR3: CASSGGYYNEQFF